This T cell receptor beta chain was identified during a study of shared clonotypes between healthy human individuals. General study findings and limits: Among donors, the sharing of clonotypes was expected to be influenced by sequencing depth.

Study processing details: Filtering was not the same, since immunoSEQ gave junction-only sequences without quality scores. Using immunoSEQ multiplex PCR, the repertoire was profiled, and TCRdb retains in-frame clones only, with some absent. Clone size and V and J calls were adopted from that table, with D and trimming inferred from the DNA. The table shows around 2,000,000 clones, with about 95% occurring only once. Notes on this clone: Its antigen is currently unknown.

The CDR3 extends over 13 amino acids. Germline V lookup: CDR1 MNHNS, CDR2 SASEGT. The V gene lost 1 base and the J gene lost 7 bases, with 8 bases spanning the gap. The sample was naive CD4+ T cells sorted from blood. Subset noted: CD45RA+ positively selected. The V gene is TRBV6-1, the J gene TRBJ1-5; D not certain. The TCR sequence derives from a man aged 18 to 30 in good health. The CDR3 coding sequence is TGTGCCAGCAGTGAAGTCAATAGGCAGCCCCAGCATTTT. Encoded protein: CASSEVNRQPQHF.